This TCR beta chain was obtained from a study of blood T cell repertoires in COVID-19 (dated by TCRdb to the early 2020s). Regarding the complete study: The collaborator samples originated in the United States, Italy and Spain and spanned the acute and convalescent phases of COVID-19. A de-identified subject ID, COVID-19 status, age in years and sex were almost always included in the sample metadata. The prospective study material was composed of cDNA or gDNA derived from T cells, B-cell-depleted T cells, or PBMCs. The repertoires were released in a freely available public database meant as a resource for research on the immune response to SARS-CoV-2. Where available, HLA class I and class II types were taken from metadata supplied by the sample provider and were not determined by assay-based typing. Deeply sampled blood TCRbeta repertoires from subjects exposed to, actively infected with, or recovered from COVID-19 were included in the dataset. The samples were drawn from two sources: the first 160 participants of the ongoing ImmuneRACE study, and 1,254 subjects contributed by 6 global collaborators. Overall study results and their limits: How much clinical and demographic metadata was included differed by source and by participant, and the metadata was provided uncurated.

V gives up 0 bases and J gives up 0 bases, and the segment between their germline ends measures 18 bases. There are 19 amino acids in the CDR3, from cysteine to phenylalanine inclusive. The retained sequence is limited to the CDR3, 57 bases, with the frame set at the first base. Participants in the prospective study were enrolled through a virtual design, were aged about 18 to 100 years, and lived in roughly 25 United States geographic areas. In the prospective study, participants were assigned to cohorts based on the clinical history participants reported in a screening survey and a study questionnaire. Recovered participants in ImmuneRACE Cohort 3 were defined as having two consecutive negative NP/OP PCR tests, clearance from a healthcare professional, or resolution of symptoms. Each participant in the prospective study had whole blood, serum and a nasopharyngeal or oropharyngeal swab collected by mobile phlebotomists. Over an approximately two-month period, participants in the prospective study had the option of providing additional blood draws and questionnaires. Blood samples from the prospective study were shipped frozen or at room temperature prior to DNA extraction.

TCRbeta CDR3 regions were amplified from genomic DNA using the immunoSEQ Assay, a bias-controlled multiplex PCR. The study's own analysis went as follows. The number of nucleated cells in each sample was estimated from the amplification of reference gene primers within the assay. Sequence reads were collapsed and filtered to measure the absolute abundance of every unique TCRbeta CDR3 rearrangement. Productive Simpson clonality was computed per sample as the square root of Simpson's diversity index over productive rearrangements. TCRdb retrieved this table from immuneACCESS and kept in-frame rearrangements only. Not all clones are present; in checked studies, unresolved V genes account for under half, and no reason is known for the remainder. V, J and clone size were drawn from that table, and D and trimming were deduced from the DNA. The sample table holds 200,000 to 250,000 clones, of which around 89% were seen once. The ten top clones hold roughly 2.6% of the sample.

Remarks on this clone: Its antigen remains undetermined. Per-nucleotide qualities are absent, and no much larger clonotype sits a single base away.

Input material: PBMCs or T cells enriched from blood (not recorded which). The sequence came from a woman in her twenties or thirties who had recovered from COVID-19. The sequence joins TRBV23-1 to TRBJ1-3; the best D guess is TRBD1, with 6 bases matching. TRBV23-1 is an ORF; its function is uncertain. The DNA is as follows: TGCGCCAGCAGTCAATCAAAGCCGACAGGTCGATTCTCTGGAAACACCATATATTTT. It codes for CASSQSKPTGRFSGNTIYF.